This T cell receptor beta chain was obtained from a study of PD-1 blockade in classical Hodgkin lymphoma. Profiling relied on immunoSEQ multiplex PCR, and the TCRdb table lists in-frame clones only, not all of them. The table has about 52,000 clones, 86% seen once. Trimming left V 2 bases short and J 0 bases short, with 8 bases between. The germline CDR1 and CDR2 sequences are KGHSH and LQKENI. The CDR3 spans 15 residues. Study-wide points: The baseline diversity of complete responders showed similarity to that of newly diagnosed patients. Compared with baseline, CD4+ but not CD8+ TCR diversity had risen significantly by C4D1. There remain no defined causes for the repertoire differences, which possibly reflect disease activity or prior therapy.

Sample time point: cycle 4 day 1 (C4D1), after less than seven weeks of nivolumab. Relapses following autologous stem cell transplantation were seen in all patients, with brentuximab vedotin exposure varying. Relapsed/refractory classical Hodgkin lymphoma patients had complete, partial or progressive responses. In regard to this clone: Its matching antigen is unknown.

The chain combines TRBV18 with TRBJ1-3; D unresolved. The input for sequencing was peripheral blood mononuclear cells (PBMCs), taken before the fourth cycle of nivolumab. This receptor was taken from a human donor with classical Hodgkin lymphoma. This CDR3 is CASSPKATSGNTIYF. The CDR3 coding sequence is TGTGCCAGCTCACCAAAGGCAACCTCTGGAAACACCATATATTTT.